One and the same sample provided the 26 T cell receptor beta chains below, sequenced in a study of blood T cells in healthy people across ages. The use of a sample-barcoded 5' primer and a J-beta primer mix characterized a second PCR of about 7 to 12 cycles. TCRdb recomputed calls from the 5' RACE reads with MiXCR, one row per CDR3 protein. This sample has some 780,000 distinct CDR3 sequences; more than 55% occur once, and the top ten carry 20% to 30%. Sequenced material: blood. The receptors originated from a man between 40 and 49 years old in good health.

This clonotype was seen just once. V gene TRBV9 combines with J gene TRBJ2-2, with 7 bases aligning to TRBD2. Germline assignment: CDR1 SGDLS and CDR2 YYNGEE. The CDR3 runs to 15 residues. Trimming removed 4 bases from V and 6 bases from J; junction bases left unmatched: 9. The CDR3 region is CASSMIAGEAGELFF. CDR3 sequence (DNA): TGTGCCAGCAGCATGATAGCGGGTGAGGCCGGGGAGCTGTTTTTT.

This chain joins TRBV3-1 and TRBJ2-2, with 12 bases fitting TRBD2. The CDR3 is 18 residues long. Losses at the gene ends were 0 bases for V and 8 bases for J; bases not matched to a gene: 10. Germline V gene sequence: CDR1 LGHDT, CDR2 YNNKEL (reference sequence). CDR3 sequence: CASSQDPRLAGESGELFF. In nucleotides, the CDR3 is TGTGCCAGCAGCCAAGACCCGAGACTAGCGGGAGAGTCGGGGGAGCTGTTTTTT.

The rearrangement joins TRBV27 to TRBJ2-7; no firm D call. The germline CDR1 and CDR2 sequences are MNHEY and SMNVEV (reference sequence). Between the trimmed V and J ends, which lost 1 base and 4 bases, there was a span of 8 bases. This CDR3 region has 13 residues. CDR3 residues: CASSLWAGYEQYF. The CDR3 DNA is TGTGCCAGCAGTTTATGGGCTGGGTACGAGCAGTACTTC.

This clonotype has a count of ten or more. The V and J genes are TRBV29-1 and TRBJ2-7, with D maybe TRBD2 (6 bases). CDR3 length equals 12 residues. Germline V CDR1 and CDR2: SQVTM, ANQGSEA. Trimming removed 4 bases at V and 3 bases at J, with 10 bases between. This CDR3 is CSVAGGSYEQYF. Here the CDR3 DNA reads TGCAGCGTTGCTGGGGGGAGCTACGAGCAGTACTTC.

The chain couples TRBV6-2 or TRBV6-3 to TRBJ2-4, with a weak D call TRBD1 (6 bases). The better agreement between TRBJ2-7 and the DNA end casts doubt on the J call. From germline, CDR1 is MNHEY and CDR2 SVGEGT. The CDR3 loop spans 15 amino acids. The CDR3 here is CASSYAQGITYEQYF. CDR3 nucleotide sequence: TGTGCCAGCAGTTACGCACAGGGTATCACCTACGAGCAGTACTTC.

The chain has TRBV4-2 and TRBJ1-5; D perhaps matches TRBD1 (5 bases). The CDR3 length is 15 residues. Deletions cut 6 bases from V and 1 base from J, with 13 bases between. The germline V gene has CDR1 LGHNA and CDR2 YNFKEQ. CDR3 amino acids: CASRSGRESNQPQHF. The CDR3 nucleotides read TGTGCCAGCAGGAGCGGCAGGGAAAGCAATCAGCCCCAGCATTTT.

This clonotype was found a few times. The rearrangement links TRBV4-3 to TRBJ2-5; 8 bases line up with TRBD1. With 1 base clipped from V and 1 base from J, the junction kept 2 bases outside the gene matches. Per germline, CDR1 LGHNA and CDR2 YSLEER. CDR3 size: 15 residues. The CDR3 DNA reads TGCGCCAGCAGCCAAGGGACAGGGCCCCAAGAGACCCAGTACTTC. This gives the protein CASSQGTGPQETQYF.

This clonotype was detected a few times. The CDR3 bases are TGTGCCAGCAGCACTGCCGGGACCACCCACGAGCAGTACTTC. It specifies CASSTAGTTHEQYF. The chain couples TRBV5-5 to TRBJ2-5; either TRBD1 or TRBD2 may supply D (5 bases each). The J call may be in error: the DNA end matches TRBJ2-7 better. This CDR3 spans 14 amino acids. Germline assignment: CDR1 SGHKS and CDR2 YYEKEE (reference sequence).

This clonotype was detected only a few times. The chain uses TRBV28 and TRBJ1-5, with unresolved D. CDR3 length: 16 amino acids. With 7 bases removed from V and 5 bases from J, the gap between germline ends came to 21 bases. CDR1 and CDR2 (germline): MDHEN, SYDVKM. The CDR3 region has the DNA TGTGCCAGCACACCACGGAACGGAGGGTGGGATCAGCCCCAGCATTTT. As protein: CASTPRNGGWDQPQHF.

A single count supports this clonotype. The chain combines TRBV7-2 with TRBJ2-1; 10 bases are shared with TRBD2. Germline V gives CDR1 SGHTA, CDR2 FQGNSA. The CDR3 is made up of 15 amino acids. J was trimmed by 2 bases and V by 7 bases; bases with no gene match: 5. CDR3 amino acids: CASTDTSGAYNEQFF. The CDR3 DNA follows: TGTGCCAGCACCGACACTAGCGGGGCCTACAATGAGCAGTTCTTC. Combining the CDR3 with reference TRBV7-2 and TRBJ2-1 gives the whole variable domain GAGVSQSPSNKVTEKGKDVELRCDPISGHTALYWYRQSLGQGLEFLIYFQGNSAPDKSGLPSDRFSAERTGGSVSTLTIQRTQQEDSAVYLCASTDTSGAYNEQFFGPGTRLTVL.

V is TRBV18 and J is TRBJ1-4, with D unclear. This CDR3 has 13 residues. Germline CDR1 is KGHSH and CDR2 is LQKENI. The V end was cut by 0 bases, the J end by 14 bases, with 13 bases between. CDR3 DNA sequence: TGTGCCAGCTCACCACCTCCTCAGGAGGTGCTGTTTTTT. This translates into CASSPPPQEVLFF.

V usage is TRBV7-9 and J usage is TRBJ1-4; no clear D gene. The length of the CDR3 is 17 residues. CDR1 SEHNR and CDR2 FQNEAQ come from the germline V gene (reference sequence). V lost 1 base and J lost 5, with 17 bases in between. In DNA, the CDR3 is TGTGCCAGCAGCTTAGTTCGGGTTCGGCGGATAAATGAAAAACTGTTTTTT. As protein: CASSLVRVRRINEKLFF.

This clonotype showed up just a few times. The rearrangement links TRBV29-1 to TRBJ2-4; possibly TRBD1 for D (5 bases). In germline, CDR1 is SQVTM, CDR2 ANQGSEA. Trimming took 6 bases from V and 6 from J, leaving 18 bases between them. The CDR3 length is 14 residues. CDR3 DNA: TGCAGCGTCGAGGATCCAGGGATGGCAAACATTCAGTACTTC. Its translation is CSVEDPGMANIQYF.

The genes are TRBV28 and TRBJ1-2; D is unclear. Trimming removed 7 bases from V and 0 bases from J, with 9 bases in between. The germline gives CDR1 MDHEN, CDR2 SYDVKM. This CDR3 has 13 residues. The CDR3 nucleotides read TGTGCCAGCACTGGGCCTCCTAACTATGGCTACACCTTC. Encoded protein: CASTGPPNYGYTF.

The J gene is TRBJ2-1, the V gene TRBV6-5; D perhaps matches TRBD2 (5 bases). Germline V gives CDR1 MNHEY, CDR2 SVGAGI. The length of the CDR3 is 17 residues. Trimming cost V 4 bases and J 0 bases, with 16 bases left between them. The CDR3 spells CASSSFSSGSSYNEQFF. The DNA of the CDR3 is TGTGCCAGCAGTTCGTTTTCAAGCGGTAGCTCCTACAATGAGCAGTTCTTC.

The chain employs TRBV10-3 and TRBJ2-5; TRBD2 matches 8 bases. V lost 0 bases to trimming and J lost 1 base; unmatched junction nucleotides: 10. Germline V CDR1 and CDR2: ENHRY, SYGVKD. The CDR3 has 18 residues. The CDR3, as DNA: TGTGCCATCAGTGAGTCGGAGACTAGCGTGAGACTCCAAGAGACCCAGTACTTC. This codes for CAISESETSVRLQETQYF.

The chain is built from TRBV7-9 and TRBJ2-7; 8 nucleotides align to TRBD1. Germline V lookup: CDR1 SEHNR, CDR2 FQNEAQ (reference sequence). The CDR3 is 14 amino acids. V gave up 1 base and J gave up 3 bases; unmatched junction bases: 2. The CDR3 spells CASSLEGTGYEQYF. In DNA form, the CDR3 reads TGTGCCAGCAGCTTAGAGGGGACAGGCTACGAGCAGTACTTC.

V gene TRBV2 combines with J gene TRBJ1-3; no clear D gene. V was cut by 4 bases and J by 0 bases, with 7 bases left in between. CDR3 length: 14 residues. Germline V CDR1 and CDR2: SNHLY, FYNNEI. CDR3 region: CASSAVISGNTIYF. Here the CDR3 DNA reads TGTGCCAGCAGTGCGGTCATCTCTGGAAACACCATATATTTT.

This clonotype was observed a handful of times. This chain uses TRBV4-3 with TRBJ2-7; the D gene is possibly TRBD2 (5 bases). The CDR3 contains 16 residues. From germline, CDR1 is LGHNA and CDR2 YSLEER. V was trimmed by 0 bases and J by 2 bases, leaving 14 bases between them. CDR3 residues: CASSQEGPGKTYEQYF. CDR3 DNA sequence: TGCGCCAGCAGCCAAGAAGGTCCGGGGAAAACCTACGAGCAGTACTTC.

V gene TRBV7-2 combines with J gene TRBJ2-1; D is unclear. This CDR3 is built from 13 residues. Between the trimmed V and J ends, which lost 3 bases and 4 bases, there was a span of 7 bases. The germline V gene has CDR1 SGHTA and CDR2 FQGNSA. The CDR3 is CASSFSGYNEQFF. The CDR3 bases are TGTGCCAGCAGCTTTTCCGGGTACAATGAGCAGTTCTTC.

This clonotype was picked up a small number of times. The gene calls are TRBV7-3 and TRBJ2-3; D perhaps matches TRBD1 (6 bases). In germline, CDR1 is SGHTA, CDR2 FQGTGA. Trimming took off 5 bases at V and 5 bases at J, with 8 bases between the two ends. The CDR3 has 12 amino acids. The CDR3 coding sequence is TGTGCCAGCAGCACAGGGAGAGATACGCAGTATTTT. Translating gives CASSTGRDTQYF.

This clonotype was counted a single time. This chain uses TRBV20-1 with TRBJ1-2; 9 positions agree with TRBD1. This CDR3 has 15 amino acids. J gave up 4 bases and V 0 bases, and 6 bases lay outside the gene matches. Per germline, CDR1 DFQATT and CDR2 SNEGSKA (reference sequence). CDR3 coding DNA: TGCAGTGCTAGAGATTGGACAGGGGAATCCTATGGCTACACCTTC. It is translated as CSARDWTGESYGYTF.

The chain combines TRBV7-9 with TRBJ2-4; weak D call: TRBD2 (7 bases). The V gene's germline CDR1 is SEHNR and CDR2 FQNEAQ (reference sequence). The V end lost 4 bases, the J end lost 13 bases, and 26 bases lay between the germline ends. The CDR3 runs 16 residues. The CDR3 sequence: CASSSGGGVTRWEQYF. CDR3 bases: TGTGCCAGCAGCTCCGGCGGGGGCGTCACTCGGTGGGAGCAGTACTTC.

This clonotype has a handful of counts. CDR3 region: CASMPSDHLEQYF. The CDR3 region has the DNA TGTGCCAGCATGCCCAGCGACCATCTCGAGCAGTACTTC. This chain links TRBV28 with TRBJ2-7; no clear D gene. The CDR3 consists of 13 residues. V gave up 7 bases and J gave up 6 bases, with 16 bases separating them. Germline lookup yields CDR1 MDHEN and CDR2 SYDVKM.

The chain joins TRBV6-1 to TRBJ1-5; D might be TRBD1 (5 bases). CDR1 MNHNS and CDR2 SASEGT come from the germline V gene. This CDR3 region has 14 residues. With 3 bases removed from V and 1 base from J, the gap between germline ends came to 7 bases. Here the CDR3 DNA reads TGTGCCAGCAGTGACAACAGGAGCAATCAGCCCCAGCATTTT. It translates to CASSDNRSNQPQHF.

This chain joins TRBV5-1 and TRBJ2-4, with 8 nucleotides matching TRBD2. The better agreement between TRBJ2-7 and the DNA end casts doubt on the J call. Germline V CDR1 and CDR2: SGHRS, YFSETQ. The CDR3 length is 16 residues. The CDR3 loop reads CASSLAGGLVSSEQYF. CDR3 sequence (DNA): TGCGCCAGCAGCTTGGCCGGGGGACTAGTGTCGTCCGAGCAGTACTTC.